This T cell receptor (beta chain) is from a study of blood T cell repertoires in COVID-19. Clones were sequenced by immunoSEQ multiplex PCR, and TCRdb holds only the in-frame ones, with some missing. The sample records 250,000 to 300,000 clones, approximately 90% being singletons. The sample consisted of peripheral blood. The clonotype comes from a man aged 40-49 years with acute or convalescent COVID-19.

DNA of the CDR3: TGTGCCAGCAGCCCCCCAGGGGGGTGGGCTGGAAACACCATATATTTT. This encodes CASSPPGGWAGNTIYF. The V and J genes are TRBV7-8 and TRBJ1-3, with TRBD1 matching 7 bases. Germline V gene data show CDR1 as SGHVS and CDR2 as FQNEAQ. The CDR3 consists of 16 residues. After removal of 5 bases from V and 2 bases from J, the junction contained 9 bases not matched to a gene.